This T cell receptor (beta chain) was sequenced in a study of blood T cell repertoires in COVID-19. Only in-frame clones appear in the TCRdb table, and some are missing; sequencing was by immunoSEQ multiplex PCR. The repertoire holds 130,000 or so clones, with around 88% as singletons. Germline trimming cut 2 bases from V and 6 bases from J; bases unmatched to any gene: 3. The CDR3 loop spans 14 amino acids. Germline CDR1 is ENHRY and CDR2 is SYGVKD. The specimen sequenced was peripheral blood. This chain uses TRBV10-3 with TRBJ1-4; 7 nucleotides match TRBD1. This TCR was recovered from a man aged 50-60 years with active or convalescent COVID-19. CDR3 bases: TGTGCCATCAGTGAGGGCAGGGGGGATGAAAAACTGTTTTTT. Residues: CAISEGRGDEKLFF.